The rows below give T cell receptor beta chains drawn from one sample of a study of T cells after yellow fever vaccination. Each CDR3 protein gets one entry after TCRdb re-called the 5' RACE reads with MiXCR. The sample yields roughly 350,000 distinct CDR3 sequences, over 3.5% seen once. Sequences were derived from PBMCs, sampled 5 days after the yellow fever booster vaccination. All receptors come from a man aged 18 to 30 who received the YFV17D yellow fever vaccine. Each CDR3 is given with its conserved first and last residue.

J: TRBJ2-2; V: TRBV12-3/TRBV12-4; CDR3: CASSMTGDTGELFF
J: TRBJ2-2; V: TRBV5-1; CDR3: CASSLSTSGTGELFF
J: TRBJ2-1; V: TRBV18; CDR3: CASSPGGGAFEQFF
J: TRBJ2-5; V: TRBV7-8; CDR3: CASSLVGGMETQYF
J: TRBJ2-2; V: TRBV24-1; CDR3: CATSDRGNTGELFF
J: TRBJ2-2; V: TRBV7-9; CDR3: CASKWGDAGELFF
J: TRBJ1-6; V: TRBV4-2; CDR3: CASSQDWAAGGSPLHF
J: TRBJ2-7; V: TRBV11-2; CDR3: CASSLAGAREQYF
J: TRBJ2-7; V: TRBV7-2; CDR3: CASSLSGGTTYEQYF
J: TRBJ2-6; V: TRBV28; CDR3: CASSLIPGANVLTF
J: TRBJ2-2; V: TRBV5-4; CDR3: CASSRVGQGFTGELFF
J: TRBJ1-2; V: TRBV5-1; CDR3: CASSTGDYNGYTF
J: TRBJ2-5; V: TRBV5-1; CDR3: CASSLGQRTETQYF
J: TRBJ1-4; V: TRBV27; CDR3: CASSLSQGGKLFF
J: TRBJ2-3; V: TRBV4-3; CDR3: CASSQAQIVAGGTDTQYF
J: TRBJ2-2; V: TRBV7-6; CDR3: CASSQGGNSGGELFF
J: TRBJ2-2; V: TRBV7-3; CDR3: CASSQGQGGGSANTGELFF
J: TRBJ2-3; V: TRBV7-6; CDR3: CASSPRYTSGTDTQYF
J: TRBJ2-1; V: TRBV5-1; CDR3: CASSLGQAPDEQFF
J: TRBJ1-5; V: TRBV4-1; CDR3: CASSQRQVSNQPQHF
J: TRBJ2-1; V: TRBV20-1; CDR3: CSANGASGPGAPYNEQFF
J: TRBJ2-1; V: TRBV9; CDR3: CASSVIGGGNNEQFF
J: TRBJ2-2; V: TRBV24-1; CDR3: CATSDWGPGTAGELFF
J: TRBJ2-3; V: TRBV13; CDR3: CASSTPPGTDTQYF
J: TRBJ2-5; V: TRBV9; CDR3: CASSTTGRETQYF
J: TRBJ2-1; V: TRBV7-8; CDR3: CASSLGLGVNEQFF
J: TRBJ1-2; V: TRBV3-1; CDR3: CASSQDLTNYGYTF
J: TRBJ2-7; V: TRBV10-3; CDR3: CAISQTSSYEQYF
J: TRBJ2-1; V: TRBV5-1; CDR3: CASSLAISGGYTSYNEQFF
J: TRBJ2-4; V: TRBV2; CDR3: CASQVTNIQYF
J: TRBJ2-7; V: TRBV4-3; CDR3: CASSQETYGYEQYF
J: TRBJ2-2; V: TRBV9; CDR3: CASSEDPDTGELFF
J: TRBJ2-5; V: TRBV15; CDR3: CATSRDPRWETQYF
J: TRBJ2-3; V: TRBV10-3; CDR3: CAIIADRASPTDTQYF
J: TRBJ1-5; V: TRBV7-2; CDR3: CASSSFLTANQPQHF
J: TRBJ1-1; V: TRBV29-1; CDR3: CSVVVRGTEAFF
J: TRBJ2-5; V: TRBV20-1; CDR3: CSARGGLAQTQYF
J: TRBJ1-5; V: TRBV2; CDR3: CASSEGSNSNQPQHF
J: TRBJ1-1; V: TRBV7-8; CDR3: CASSLEGWTGGTEAFF
J: TRBJ2-3; V: TRBV24-1; CDR3: CATSDSGGMRDTQYF
J: TRBJ2-1; V: TRBV21-1; CDR3: CASIPSSYNEQFF
J: TRBJ2-1; V: TRBV5-4; CDR3: CASSSTQIEGEQFF
J: TRBJ2-2; V: TRBV5-1; CDR3: CASSPSPNTGELFF
J: TRBJ2-7; V: TRBV7-9; CDR3: CASGDRVSYEQYF
J: TRBJ1-1; V: TRBV5-6; CDR3: CASSLAPGRWHTEAFF
J: TRBJ2-4; V: TRBV4-1; CDR3: CASSQAAGQGNIQYF
J: TRBJ1-4; V: TRBV5-4; CDR3: CASGFMGNEKLFF
J: TRBJ2-4; V: TRBV20-1; CDR3: CSAPSTELAKNIQYF
J: TRBJ2-4; V: TRBV14; CDR3: CASSPKVKNIQYF
J: TRBJ1-5; V: TRBV7-2; CDR3: CASRSRPGPQHF
J: TRBJ1-4; V: TRBV29-1; CDR3: CSVELQGGEKLFF
J: TRBJ2-3; V: TRBV9; CDR3: CASQPRGTSTDTQYF
J: TRBJ2-2; V: TRBV12-3/TRBV12-4; CDR3: CASRGLAGTGELFF
J: TRBJ1-4; V: TRBV2; CDR3: CATRQQANEKLFF
J: TRBJ2-7; V: TRBV7-2; CDR3: CASTGGTSDYEQYF
J: TRBJ2-2; V: TRBV5-1; CDR3: CASAVQELGTGELFF
J: TRBJ2-3; V: TRBV5-1; CDR3: CASRVWYFGSTEDTQYF
J: TRBJ2-1; V: TRBV5-4; CDR3: CASSLLAVGLSYNEQFF
J: TRBJ2-2; V: TRBV10-3; CDR3: CAISEFSANTGELFF
J: TRBJ2-6; V: TRBV7-3; CDR3: CASSGDHGDRVTGANVLTF